Listed below are T cell receptor beta chains from one sample, sequenced in a study of tumor and adjacent non-tumor tissue in lung cancer. TCRdb passed the multiplex PCR reads through MiXCR, listing each CDR3 protein once. The sample lists 200,000 to 250,000 distinct CDR3 sequences, 71% occurring once. The material sequenced was lung tumor tissue. Receptors originate from a man in his 60s with non-small cell lung cancer. Each CDR3 is given with its conserved first and last residue. Each record gives: J gene, V gene, clone size, D gene, CDR3 protein. D genes are given only for firm matches. Clone size, where shown, is once, few, many, or a class for clones that have expanded.

TRBJ2-7 TRBV6-2/TRBV6-3 - - CVSSPSGYQQYF
TRBJ2-1 TRBV5-6 - - CASSSDISSYNEQFF
TRBJ1-1 TRBV6-5 - TRBD1 CASSSYASGGIEAFF
TRBJ1-4 TRBV11-2 - - CASSFRERNENLLF
TRBJ1-2 TRBV11-3 - - CASSDGGRNYGHTF
TRBJ1-2 TRBV28 - - CASQTGSMGYTF
TRBJ2-2 TRBV15 - - CATSRDGVGVANTGELFF
TRBJ1-5 TRBV6-6 few - CASRDNPTSNQPQHF
TRBJ2-5 TRBV11-1 - TRBD1 CASSLVTGGFYQGTQYF
TRBJ2-3 TRBV5-6 - TRBD1 CASSPTTGGNTDTQYF
TRBJ2-3 TRBV11-3 - - CASGLTQDTQYF
TRBJ2-3 TRBV11-2 - - CASSFWDADTQYF
TRBJ2-7 TRBV20-1 - - CSARDPGGKAGIYEQYF
TRBJ2-7 TRBV10-3 - - CAISEFLAQSSYEQYF
TRBJ2-1 TRBV4-1 - - CASSQETRGGLDEQFF
TRBJ2-6 TRBV30 - - CAWAPDSGANVLSF
TRBJ2-1 TRBV20-1 - TRBD1 CSGLGQGDFGSYNEQLF
TRBJ1-5 TRBV7-3 - - CASSSNPGGPQHF
TRBJ1-6 TRBV7-9 few - CASSPWTGNSPLHF
TRBJ2-4 TRBV20-1 - - CSYKVEGGGGNIQYF
TRBJ2-3 TRBV7-8 - - CASSARLVADTQYF
TRBJ2-2 TRBV4-2 - - CASNQKGTLNTGELFF